Listed below are T cell receptor beta chains from one sample, sequenced in a study of blood T cell repertoires in COVID-19. The assay was immunoSEQ multiplex PCR, and TCRdb's table has in-frame clones only and misses some. The table has roughly 230,000 clones, about 82% seen once; the top ten hold around 6.8%. The source material was peripheral blood. The receptor source for this set is an older woman with active or convalescent COVID-19. CDR3s include the opening cysteine and the closing phenylalanine or tryptophan. The D gene is left open where the match is weak. A row's size may be missing; if present it is once, few, many or a size class.

j_gene,d_gene,abundance,v_gene,CDR3aa,CDR3nt
TRBJ1-2,NA,NA,TRBV27,CASSPTGSGYTF,TGTGCCAGCAGTCCTACAGGGTCTGGCTACACCTTC
TRBJ2-5,NA,NA,TRBV29-1,CSVKTSGETQYF,TGCAGCGTCAAGACGAGCGGGGAGACCCAGTACTTC
TRBJ2-2,NA,NA,TRBV7-2,CASSLRLGNTGELFF,TGTGCCAGCAGCTTAAGGCTGGGCAACACCGGGGAGCTGTTTTTT
TRBJ2-7,NA,NA,TRBV5-5,CASTQRTDSYEQYF,TGTGCCAGCACCCAGAGGACAGATTCCTACGAGCAGTACTTC
TRBJ1-1,NA,NA,TRBV18,CASSPHGNTEAFF,TGTGCCAGCTCACCTCACGGGAACACTGAAGCTTTCTTT
TRBJ2-5,NA,NA,TRBV29-1,CSVADSPYQETQYF,TGCAGCGTTGCGGACAGCCCGTACCAAGAGACCCAGTACTTC
TRBJ2-3,NA,once,TRBV20-1,CSASPGLRSTDTQYF,TGCAGTGCTAGTCCGGGACTCAGAAGCACAGATACGCAGTATTTT
TRBJ1-1,NA,NA,TRBV6-1,CASSEADRWAFF,TGTGCCAGCAGTGAAGCCGACAGGTGGGCTTTCTTT
TRBJ1-2,NA,few,TRBV7-9,CASSSQGTNYGYTF,TGTGCCAGCAGCTCACAGGGTACTAACTATGGCTACACCTTC
TRBJ1-1,TRBD1,once,TRBV24-1,CATRETGTTEAFF,TGTGCCACCAGGGAGACAGGGACCACTGAAGCTTTCTTT
TRBJ2-1,NA,NA,TRBV19,CASRAAHSYNEQFF,TGTGCCAGTAGGGCAGCGCACTCCTACAATGAGCAGTTCTTC
TRBJ2-1,NA,once,TRBV28,CASSVYNEQFF,TGTGCCAGCAGTGTATACAATGAGCAGTTCTTC
TRBJ1-5,NA,NA,TRBV19,CASSPGQRQPQHF,TGTGCCAGTAGTCCAGGTCAAAGGCAGCCCCAGCATTTT
TRBJ2-1,TRBD1,NA,TRBV2,CASSVTHRRDRATNEQFF,TGTGCCAGCAGTGTTACTCATCGGCGGGACAGGGCCACCAATGAGCAGTTCTTC
TRBJ1-6,NA,NA,TRBV9,CASSVGKESPLHF,TGTGCCAGCAGCGTAGGCAAGGAGTCACCCCTCCACTTT
TRBJ2-5,NA,NA,TRBV3-1/TRBV3-2,CASRHRVTNPTNPIQETQYF,TGTGCCAGCAGGCACAGGGTGACAAACCCTACCAATCCGATTCAGGAGACCCAGTACTTC
TRBJ1-5,NA,once,TRBV5-6,CASSFGSQPQHF,TGTGCCAGCAGCTTCGGTAGTCAGCCCCAGCATTTT
TRBJ1-3,NA,NA,TRBV3-1/TRBV3-2,CASKDMLSGNTIYF,TGTGCCAGCAAGGACATGCTCTCTGGAAACACCATATATTTT
TRBJ2-5,TRBD1,NA,TRBV6-5,CASTSLGTGVETQYF,TGTGCCAGCACAAGTTTAGGGACAGGGGTAGAGACCCAGTACTTC
TRBJ1-4,TRBD1,NA,TRBV30,CAWSPGTGTNEKLFF,TGTGCCTGGAGCCCAGGGACAGGGACTAATGAAAAACTGTTTTTT
TRBJ2-5,TRBD1,NA,TRBV13,CASSDGQGETQYF,TGTGCCAGCAGCGACGGACAGGGAGAGACCCAGTACTTC
TRBJ1-1,NA,NA,TRBV28,CASSYNSGGAFF,TGTGCCAGCAGTTACAACTCGGGGGGGGCTTTCTTT
TRBJ1-2,TRBD1,NA,TRBV5-1,CASSLAGGQGYYTF,TGCGCCAGCAGCTTGGCCGGGGGACAGGGTTACTACACCTTC
TRBJ1-2,NA,NA,TRBV27,CASSGQYYGYTF,TGTGCCAGCAGCGGACAGTACTATGGCTACACCTTC
TRBJ2-1,TRBD1,NA,TRBV4-1,CASSQPGTGNNEQFF,TGCGCCAGCAGCCAGCCCGGGACAGGGAACAATGAGCAGTTCTTC
TRBJ1-4,TRBD1,NA,TRBV3-1/TRBV3-2,CASSLEGTGRFRKLFF,TGTGCCAGCAGCCTAGAGGGGACAGGGAGATTTCGGAAACTGTTTTTT
TRBJ2-7,TRBD1,NA,TRBV29-1,CSVAGQVDEQYF,TGCAGCGTTGCGGGACAGGTCGACGAGCAGTACTTC
TRBJ1-2,NA,NA,TRBV24-1,CATRGLGKGYTF,TGTGCCACCAGAGGACTGGGGAAAGGCTACACCTTC
TRBJ1-2,TRBD1,NA,TRBV15,CATSRETGDGYTF,TGTGCCACCAGCAGAGAGACAGGGGATGGCTACACCTTC
TRBJ2-7,TRBD2,NA,TRBV11-2,CASSRTRGSYEQYF,TGTGCCAGCAGCCGGACTAGAGGTTCCTACGAGCAGTACTTC
TRBJ2-2,NA,NA,TRBV19,CASSITRVPNTGELFF,TGTGCCAGTAGTATAACGAGGGTACCGAACACCGGGGAGCTGTTTTTT
TRBJ2-3,TRBD2,NA,TRBV5-6,CASSLVSSGVSGTDTQYF,TGTGCCAGCAGCTTGGTGTCTAGCGGGGTGTCGGGCACAGATACGCAGTATTTT